The 15 T cell receptor beta chains below come from one sample, sequenced in a study of patients with pleural tuberculosis. Using its own MiXCR run on the reads, TCRdb lists one record per CDR3 protein. The table includes under 55,000 distinct CDR3 sequences, approximately 7.9% detected once. The origin of the receptors is a human donor with pleural tuberculosis.

Here the CDR3 DNA reads TGTGCCAGCAGCTCCAGACTAGCGGGGTACAATGAGCAGTTCTTC. As protein: CASSSRLAGYNEQFF. The rearrangement links TRBV11-1 to TRBJ2-1, with TRBD2 matching 11 bases. Germline CDR1 reads SGHAT; CDR2 reads FQDESV (reference sequence). This CDR3 has 15 amino acids. Trimming removed 4 bases from V and 4 bases from J; junction bases left unmatched: 3.

This clonotype was recorded at least ten times. The J gene is TRBJ2-3, the V gene TRBV18; tentatively, D is TRBD2 (5 bases). From germline, CDR1 is KGHSH and CDR2 LQKENI. This CDR3 comprises 14 residues. The germline V and J ends were trimmed by 2 bases and 4 bases, with 10 bases remaining between them. The CDR3 loop reads CASSPYAGADTQYF. The CDR3 region has the DNA TGTGCCAGCTCACCATACGCGGGCGCAGATACGCAGTATTTT.

This clonotype occurred many times. V is TRBV20-1 and J is TRBJ1-6; 8 bases agree with TRBD1. Losses at the gene ends were 1 base for V and 2 bases for J; bases not matched to a gene: 4. Germline CDR1 DFQATT, CDR2 SNEGSKA (reference sequence). CDR3 length equals 16 residues. The CDR3 loop is CSARALTGAYNSPLHF. As DNA, the CDR3 is TGCAGTGCTAGAGCCTTGACAGGGGCCTATAATTCACCCCTCCACTTT.

This clonotype was seen ten or more times. The rearrangement links TRBV15 to TRBJ2-4, with no clear D. The length of the CDR3 is 15 residues. V was cut by 3 bases and J by 1 base, with 10 bases left in between. The germline V gene encodes CDR1 LNHNV and CDR2 YYDKDF (reference sequence). CDR3: CATSSLKAAKNIQYF. The CDR3 region has the DNA TGTGCCACCAGCAGCTTGAAGGCGGCCAAAAACATTCAGTACTTC.

This clonotype came up a few times. The rearrangement joins TRBV2 to TRBJ1-3; D may be TRBD1 (6 bases). The germline gives CDR1 SNHLY, CDR2 FYNNEI. The length of the CDR3 is 14 residues. V lost 7 bases to trimming and J lost 4 bases, with 14 bases between them. CDR3 DNA sequence: TGTGCCAGCACCGGGGGCAAAATCGGAAACACCATATATTTT. It is translated as CASTGGKIGNTIYF.

In this sample, this clonotype turned up many times. This chain connects TRBV2 to TRBJ1-4; 7 positions agree with TRBD1. The CDR3 totals 14 residues. V shed 4 bases and J 5 bases; nucleotides not matched to a gene: 4. Germline lookup yields CDR1 SNHLY and CDR2 FYNNEI. The CDR3: CASSGGQFNEKLFF. CDR3 nucleotides: TGTGCCAGCAGTGGGGGACAGTTCAATGAAAAACTGTTTTTT.

The chain is built from TRBV11-2 and TRBJ2-3, with 11 bases fitting TRBD2. V shed 6 bases and J 8 bases; nucleotides not matched to a gene: 16. The CDR3 covers 17 residues. Germline values: CDR1 SGHAT, CDR2 FQNNGV. CDR3 protein: CASSLEGPQLAGGTQYF. The CDR3 DNA reads as TGTGCCAGCAGTCTAGAGGGACCGCAGCTAGCGGGGGGTACGCAGTATTTT. The full variable domain, in which reference TRBV11-2 and TRBJ2-3 provide the parts outside the CDR3, is EAGVAQSPRYKIIEKRQSVAFWCNPISGHATLYWYQQILGQGPKLLIQFQNNGVVDDSQLPKDRFSAERLKGVDSTLKIQPAKLEDSAVYLCASSLEGPQLAGGTQYFGPGTRLTVL.

This clonotype showed up many times. V and J are TRBV2 and TRBJ1-3; D call uncertain. Germline assignment: CDR1 SNHLY and CDR2 FYNNEI. V was cut by 6 bases and J by 0 bases, with 12 bases left in between. This CDR3 comprises 15 residues. The CDR3 DNA reads as TGTGCCAGCAGGGACGGACGGAACTCTGGAAACACCATATATTTT. Protein: CASRDGRNSGNTIYF.

The table lists this clonotype with many counts. This chain links TRBV11-2 with TRBJ1-2, with TRBD1 identical over 7 bases. The CDR3 is 13 amino acids. V was pared by 3 bases and J by 4 bases, with 2 bases of the junction left unmatched. Per the germline V gene, CDR1 is SGHAT and CDR2 is FQNNGV. In DNA, the CDR3 is TGTGCCAGCAGCTTTGACAGGGCCTATGGCTACACCTTC. Translation gives CASSFDRAYGYTF.

This clonotype has at least ten counts. This chain uses TRBV20-1 with TRBJ1-1; no reliable D call. Trimming shortened V by 6 bases and J by 1 base, and 6 bases separated the two germline ends. The CDR3 loop spans 11 amino acids. Germline assignment: CDR1 DFQATT and CDR2 SNEGSKA (reference sequence). The CDR3 DNA follows: TGCAGTGCCTCCAGGAACACTGAAGCTTTCTTT. The encoded protein is CSASRNTEAFF.

The chain joins TRBV2 to TRBJ2-7; D could derive from TRBD1 or TRBD2 (5 bases each). V was trimmed by 8 bases and J by 2 bases, leaving 10 bases between them. This CDR3 spans 12 amino acids. Germline assignment: CDR1 SNHLY and CDR2 FYNNEI. Here the CDR3 DNA reads TGTGCCAGCGGGGGAGTCCCCTACGAGCAGTACTTC. Translation: CASGGVPYEQYF.

Many counts were recorded for this clonotype. The chain employs TRBV4-3 and TRBJ2-1, with 12 positions matching TRBD2. The CDR3 sequence is 14 residues long. V shed 4 bases, J shed 9 bases, and the junction held 4 bases outside the gene matches. The germline CDR1 and CDR2 sequences are LGHNA and YSLEER. This chain's CDR3 is CASSPSGRAVEQFF. As DNA, the CDR3 is TGCGCCAGCAGCCCTAGCGGGAGGGCGGTTGAGCAGTTCTTC.

The J gene is TRBJ1-4, the V gene TRBV29-1; TRBD1 agrees at 7 bases. The CDR3 spans 13 residues. The germline V gene encodes CDR1 SQVTM and CDR2 ANQGSEA. This chain's CDR3 is CRGKGQTNEKLFF. The CDR3 DNA sequence: TGCAGAGGAAAGGGACAGACTAATGAAAAACTGTTTTTT.

As regards this clonotype: Germline is not matched at one junction end, which may reflect a read error. This chain joins TRBV28 and TRBJ1-2; maybe TRBD1 (5 bases). CDR1 and CDR2 (germline): MDHEN, SYDVKM. The CDR3 spans 12 residues. The chain's CDR3 is CAGSSQGFGYTF. The CDR3 coding sequence is TGTGCCGGCAGTTCGCAGGGATTCGGCTACACCTTC.

Many counts were recorded for this clonotype. The CDR3 coding sequence is TGTGCCAGTAGTCCAAGTTTGAACACTGAAGCTTTCTTT. It yields the protein CASSPSLNTEAFF. The chain uses TRBV19 and TRBJ1-1, with D unresolved. The V end lost 5 bases, the J end lost 0 bases, and 7 bases lay between the germline ends. Germline V gives CDR1 LNHDA, CDR2 SQIVND (reference sequence). The CDR3 contains 13 residues.